These 5 T cell receptor beta chains were all obtained from the same sample, sequenced in a study of blood T cell repertoires in COVID-19. Clones were sequenced by immunoSEQ multiplex PCR, and TCRdb holds only the in-frame ones, with some missing. The table includes tens of thousands of clones, 80% to 85% detected once. Sequencing was done on a sample of peripheral blood. These receptors were obtained from a man aged 80 or over with acute or convalescent COVID-19.

This clone was seen more than once but under ten times. The V gene is TRBV7-9, the J gene TRBJ1-4, with 9 positions matching TRBD1. V lost 4 bases to trimming and J lost 10 bases; unmatched junction nucleotides: 7. The length of the CDR3 is 14 residues. Germline lookup yields CDR1 SEHNR and CDR2 FQNEAQ (reference sequence). In DNA form, the CDR3 reads TGTGCCAGCAGCTCGGGACAGGGTATAGGAAAACTGTTTTTT. Its protein is CASSSGQGIGKLFF.

CDR3 protein: CASSLSPDRLNTEAFF. In nucleotides, the CDR3 is TGTGCCAGCAGCTTGTCTCCGGACAGACTGAACACTGAAGCTTTCTTT. The V and J genes are TRBV7-9 and TRBJ1-1; D might be TRBD1 (6 bases). The germline V gene has CDR1 SEHNR and CDR2 FQNEAQ (reference sequence). CDR3 length: 16 amino acids. The V end was cut by 3 bases, the J end by 0 bases, with 14 bases between.

The V and J genes are TRBV18 and TRBJ2-3, with 11 nucleotides matching TRBD2. This CDR3 spans 18 amino acids. The junction had 11 bases not matched to a gene; V was cut back by 0 bases and J by 6 bases. Germline V CDR1 and CDR2: KGHSH, LQKENI. Here the CDR3 reads CASSPPGLAVLSPDTQYF. DNA of the CDR3: TGTGCCAGCTCACCACCGGGACTAGCGGTTTTGTCCCCGGATACGCAGTATTTT.

The chain carries TRBV29-1 and TRBJ2-3, with a tentative D call TRBD2 (6 bases). Trimming took 4 bases from V and 4 from J, leaving 12 bases between them. This CDR3 comprises 13 residues. CDR1 and CDR2 (germline): SQVTM, ANQGSEA. CDR3 in DNA: TGCAGCGTTGTTCGCCGCGGGGCAGATACGCAGTATTTT. Protein sequence: CSVVRRGADTQYF.

The CDR3 DNA reads TGCGCCAGCAGCTTGGGAGGGGAGGGCCTTCAAGATACGCAGTATTTT. It is translated as CASSLGGEGLQDTQYF. This chain connects TRBV5-1 to TRBJ2-3; TRBD2 matches at 7 bases. V dropped 0 bases and J dropped 5; count of bases not matched to a gene: 9. CDR3 length: 16 amino acids. Looked up from germline, CDR1 is SGHRS and CDR2 is YFSETQ.